This TCR beta chain comes out of a study of blood T cell repertoires in COVID-19 (dated by TCRdb to 2020 to 2022). With regard to the full study: Samples covering the acute and convalescent phases of COVID-19 were provided by collaborators in the United States, Italy and Spain. A de-identified subject ID, COVID-19 status, age in years and sex were almost always included in the sample metadata. The dataset comprised deeply sampled blood TCRbeta repertoires from subjects exposed to, actively infected with, or recovered from COVID-19. The repertoires were released in a freely available public database meant as a resource for research on the immune response to SARS-CoV-2. The material from the prospective study consisted of cDNA or gDNA derived from T cells, B-cell-depleted T cells, or PBMCs. The samples were drawn from two sources: the first 160 participants of the ongoing ImmuneRACE study, and some 1,300 subjects contributed by 6 global collaborators. HLA class I and class II types, where available, came from metadata supplied by the sample provider rather than from assay-based typing. On the study overall, not on this receptor specifically: Clinical and demographic metadata were provided uncurated, with the amount varying by source and participant.

Participants in the prospective study were aged about 18 to 100 years, lived in 20 to 25 United States geographic areas, and enrolled through a virtual design. In the prospective study, participants were assigned to cohorts based on the clinical history participants reported in a screening survey and a study questionnaire. Recovered participants in ImmuneRACE Cohort 3 were defined as having two consecutive negative NP/OP PCR tests, clearance from a healthcare professional, or resolution of symptoms. Mobile phlebotomists in the prospective study collected whole blood, serum and a nasopharyngeal or oropharyngeal swab from every participant. Additional blood draws and questionnaires over a roughly two-month period could optionally be provided by prospective study participants. Prospective study blood samples were shipped either frozen or at room temperature before DNA extraction. The immunoSEQ Assay, a bias-controlled multiplex PCR, was used to amplify TCRbeta CDR3 regions from genomic DNA. Per the original workflow: Nucleated cell counts per sample were estimated from amplification of reference gene primers within the assay. To quantify the absolute abundance of each unique TCRbeta CDR3 rearrangement, sequence reads were collapsed and filtered. For each sample, productive Simpson clonality was calculated as the square root of Simpson's diversity index across productive rearrangements. Drawn from immuneACCESS, this table holds only the in-frame rearrangements with V and J called that TCRdb kept. Clones are partly lost; checked studies trace under half to an unresolved V gene and leave the rest unexplained. V, J and clone size were drawn from that table, and D and trimming were deduced from the DNA. The sample table contains roughly 200,000 clones; only one count was recorded for about 85% of them. The ten largest account for roughly 2.8% of the sample.

From a lookup of the germline V gene, CDR1 and CDR2 are MNHNS and SASEGT. Trimming removed 0 bases from V and 7 bases from J; the gene matches leave 7 bases unexplained. The cysteine opens and the phenylalanine closes a CDR3 of 15 amino acids. Only the CDR3 DNA is retained, 45 bases long and in frame from the first base. About this clone itself: This clone's antigen is unknown. Base qualities are not at hand, and no much larger clone is one base apart.

The origin of this receptor is a woman in her 30s who had recovered from COVID-19. Sequenced sample: PBMCs or T cells enriched from blood (not recorded which). Recombination linked TRBV6-1 to TRBJ1-2; 8 central nucleotides agree with TRBD1. The CDR3 protein: CASSEATGDWGGYTF. The bases are TGTGCCAGCAGTGAAGCGACAGGGGACTGGGGTGGCTACACCTTC.